Listed below are T cell receptor beta chains from one sample, sequenced in a study of identical twins. Each CDR3 protein gets one entry after TCRdb re-called the 5' RACE reads with MiXCR. The data show roughly 240,000 distinct CDR3 sequences, 6% to 8% seen once. These data were also reused for a study on yellow fever vaccine responses in identical twins.

Sequenced input: CD8+ T cells sorted from blood. The receptors here all came from a woman under 30 in good health. Each CDR3 is given with its conserved first and last residue. The order of the fields is J gene, V gene, clone size, CDR3 protein. A clone size is listed for some rows: how often the clone was seen (once, few, many), or a class if it is expanded.

j_call: TRBJ2-5; v_call: TRBV11-2; clone_size: few; cdr3_aa: CASSSPLQGVFVTQYF
j_call: TRBJ2-7; v_call: TRBV5-6; clone_size: -; cdr3_aa: CAMGPGESGQYF
j_call: TRBJ2-2; v_call: TRBV29-1; clone_size: many; cdr3_aa: CSVLSGNTGELFF
j_call: TRBJ2-6; v_call: TRBV7-7; clone_size: few; cdr3_aa: CASSLGDKLSGANVLTF
j_call: TRBJ1-1; v_call: TRBV27; clone_size: many; cdr3_aa: CASSWDRGNTEAFF
j_call: TRBJ2-1; v_call: TRBV11-3; clone_size: -; cdr3_aa: CASSLGSLEQFF
j_call: TRBJ1-1; v_call: TRBV11-1; clone_size: -; cdr3_aa: CASSLNPAIDRANTEAFF
j_call: TRBJ1-4; v_call: TRBV5-1; clone_size: many; cdr3_aa: CASSFEGAQGNEKLFF
j_call: TRBJ2-7; v_call: TRBV6-2/TRBV6-3; clone_size: few; cdr3_aa: CASSYSVYEQYF
j_call: TRBJ2-1; v_call: TRBV28; clone_size: -; cdr3_aa: CASSLNYLNEQFF
j_call: TRBJ1-1; v_call: TRBV12-3/TRBV12-4; clone_size: many; cdr3_aa: CASSSKDRGNTKRGNTEAFF
j_call: TRBJ1-4; v_call: TRBV9; clone_size: few; cdr3_aa: CASSPETGENEKLFF
j_call: TRBJ1-2; v_call: TRBV4-1; clone_size: few; cdr3_aa: CASSQDNLSNYGYTF
j_call: TRBJ2-1; v_call: TRBV29-1; clone_size: -; cdr3_aa: CSVEQGYNEQFF
j_call: TRBJ2-1; v_call: TRBV6-1; clone_size: -; cdr3_aa: CASSAIADPYNEQFF
j_call: TRBJ2-7; v_call: TRBV9; clone_size: many; cdr3_aa: CASSPVSASPYEQYF
j_call: TRBJ2-6; v_call: TRBV6-5; clone_size: many; cdr3_aa: CASNNGANVLTF
j_call: TRBJ1-4; v_call: TRBV20-1; clone_size: many; cdr3_aa: CSALTAILGEKLFF
j_call: TRBJ2-5; v_call: TRBV7-2; clone_size: -; cdr3_aa: CASSFTPVGETQYF
j_call: TRBJ2-1; v_call: TRBV15; clone_size: many; cdr3_aa: CATSRRYNEQFF
j_call: TRBJ1-1; v_call: TRBV7-8; clone_size: many; cdr3_aa: CASSSDAAEAFF
j_call: TRBJ2-2; v_call: TRBV9; clone_size: few; cdr3_aa: CASSARLAGSGELFF
j_call: TRBJ2-3; v_call: TRBV12-3/TRBV12-4; clone_size: many; cdr3_aa: CASRRGTSTDTQYF
j_call: TRBJ2-7; v_call: TRBV20-1; clone_size: -; cdr3_aa: CSARDLRIPGTSGIYEQYF
j_call: TRBJ2-7; v_call: TRBV5-5; clone_size: few; cdr3_aa: CASSFDALSYEQYF
j_call: TRBJ2-1; v_call: TRBV9; clone_size: many; cdr3_aa: CASSLRTIPPNNEQFF
j_call: TRBJ2-5; v_call: TRBV6-1; clone_size: few; cdr3_aa: CASSELAGVQETQYF
j_call: TRBJ2-3; v_call: TRBV20-1; clone_size: -; cdr3_aa: CSASGGENTDTQYF
j_call: TRBJ2-5; v_call: TRBV28; clone_size: few; cdr3_aa: CASSPRLDVETQYF
j_call: TRBJ1-2; v_call: TRBV6-5; clone_size: many; cdr3_aa: CASSYDSLTNYGYTF
j_call: TRBJ2-5; v_call: TRBV6-1; clone_size: few; cdr3_aa: CASSQRTSGKETQYF
j_call: TRBJ2-1; v_call: TRBV3-1; clone_size: -; cdr3_aa: CASSPHGGGSNEQFF
j_call: TRBJ2-5; v_call: TRBV9; clone_size: few; cdr3_aa: CASSVGGSPQETQYF
j_call: TRBJ2-3; v_call: TRBV2; clone_size: -; cdr3_aa: CASSELPSGVADTQYF
j_call: TRBJ2-2; v_call: TRBV2; clone_size: -; cdr3_aa: CASSDEGTQANTGELFF
j_call: TRBJ2-1; v_call: TRBV12-3/TRBV12-4; clone_size: many; cdr3_aa: CASSFGGEQFF
j_call: TRBJ2-1; v_call: TRBV4-2; clone_size: -; cdr3_aa: CASSPLALAGYTYNEQFF
j_call: TRBJ2-7; v_call: TRBV20-1; clone_size: few; cdr3_aa: CSARVGSGYEQYF
j_call: TRBJ1-2; v_call: TRBV5-1; clone_size: few; cdr3_aa: CASSEGTGYGYTF
j_call: TRBJ2-1; v_call: TRBV12-3/TRBV12-4; clone_size: many; cdr3_aa: CASSTRDYVTLHEQFF
j_call: TRBJ2-4; v_call: TRBV4-1; clone_size: few; cdr3_aa: CASSQAESGDREAKNIQYF
j_call: TRBJ2-3; v_call: TRBV7-9; clone_size: many; cdr3_aa: CASSFEHPTDTQYF
j_call: TRBJ2-5; v_call: TRBV12-3/TRBV12-4; clone_size: few; cdr3_aa: CASSSTHETQYF
j_call: TRBJ1-1; v_call: TRBV25-1; clone_size: many; cdr3_aa: CASSPRGNTEAFF
j_call: TRBJ2-1; v_call: TRBV4-1; clone_size: many; cdr3_aa: CASNHLREGSGNEQFF
j_call: TRBJ2-1; v_call: TRBV4-1; clone_size: few; cdr3_aa: CASSQPTSDNEQFF
j_call: TRBJ1-5; v_call: TRBV27; clone_size: many; cdr3_aa: CASRPGTGANQPQHF
j_call: TRBJ1-5; v_call: TRBV19; clone_size: few; cdr3_aa: CASSIDSLGTGHNQPQHF
j_call: TRBJ2-2; v_call: TRBV6-1; clone_size: many; cdr3_aa: CASSVGGEAGELFF
j_call: TRBJ2-3; v_call: TRBV20-1; clone_size: -; cdr3_aa: CSARDLSGPTDTQYF